The text below deals with one TCR beta chain. Its antigen is undetermined. Primers included in the PCR were 60 Vbeta and 13 Jbeta primers. The data were produced by immunoSEQ multiplex PCR, yet TCRdb's version contains in-frame clones alone and is incomplete. The profile shows around 200,000 clones, around 86% of them singletons. This sample was included in a study of cytomegalovirus exposure and HLA in healthy donors. General study findings and limits: Differences between HLA loci emerged in a later analysis of TCR association rates, with DRB1 most and HLA-C fewest. As was reported, the HLA-A and HLA-B alleles of most subjects were accurately predicted from TCR beta sequences. Per a prior analysis, the majority of TCR beta V segments were productive roughly 90% or roughly 30% of the time.

The germline V gene has CDR1 MGHRA and CDR2 YSYEKL. The CDR3 extends over 14 amino acids. V was clipped by 1 base and J by 8 bases, with 14 bases between them. The specimen was PBMCs. V usage is TRBV4-1 and J usage is TRBJ2-5; tentative D call: TRBD1 (6 bases). This clonotype originated in a middle-aged man in good health and CMV-seronegative. The DNA of the CDR3 is TGCGCCAGCAGCCAAGTGTCCTCAGGGGTAACCCAGTACTTC. Its translation: CASSQVSSGVTQYF.